These T cell receptor beta chains were read from a single sample in a study of blood T cell repertoires in COVID-19. Sequencing used immunoSEQ multiplex PCR; TCRdb keeps in-frame clones, though not all of them. The top ten clones hold under 0.95% of a sample with over 250,000 clones, 88% of them seen once. Sequenced sample: peripheral blood. The receptors stem from a young woman with acute or convalescent COVID-19. Each CDR3 is given with its conserved first and last residue. The D gene is left open where the match is weak. Clone sizes are given selectively: once, few, many, or a class where the clone is expanded.

TRBJ2-7 TRBV19 few 13 NA CASSTSASYEQYF TGTGCCAGTAGTACCTCTGCGTCCTACGAGCAGTACTTC
TRBJ1-1 TRBV5-1 NA 16 NA CASRDRPSGSNTEAFF TGCGCCAGCAGAGACAGACCCTCCGGGTCGAACACTGAAGCTTTCTTT
TRBJ1-1 TRBV19 NA 16 TRBD1 CASSPTGGGLGTEAFF TGTGCCAGTAGTCCAACAGGGGGCGGTTTAGGCACTGAAGCTTTCTTT
TRBJ2-1 TRBV4-1 NA 17 TRBD2 CASSQRGLAVTGNEQFF TGCGCCAGCAGCCAGAGGGGACTAGCGGTCACGGGGAATGAGCAGTTCTTC
TRBJ2-1 TRBV6-2/TRBV6-3 NA 18 TRBD2 CASSYSSWTSLFSNEQFF TGTGCCAGCAGTTACTCCTCTTGGACTAGCCTGTTCTCCAATGAGCAGTTCTTC
TRBJ1-1 TRBV21-1 NA 18 NA CASSNLSDRTLWHDEAFF TGTGCCAGCAGCAATTTGTCTGACAGGACCCTTTGGCACGATGAAGCTTTCTTT
TRBJ1-5 TRBV29-1 NA 16 NA CSVEDVQVAVGQPQHF TGCAGCGTTGAAGATGTACAGGTGGCAGTGGGTCAGCCCCAGCATTTT
TRBJ2-3 TRBV19 NA 16 TRBD2 CASSILAGGLADTQYF TGTGCCAGTAGTATTCTAGCGGGAGGCCTCGCAGATACGCAGTATTTT
TRBJ1-1 TRBV19 NA 15 NA CASSIGSRGATEAFF TGTGCCAGTAGTATAGGCTCAAGGGGCGCCACTGAAGCTTTCTTT
TRBJ1-5 TRBV15 NA 16 TRBD1 CATSVGQGATNQPQHF TGTGCCACCAGCGTAGGACAGGGAGCGACGAATCAGCCCCAGCATTTT
TRBJ2-3 TRBV5-4 NA 15 TRBD2 CASSVGTSGTDTQYF TGTGCCAGCAGCGTCGGGACTAGCGGAACAGATACGCAGTATTTT
TRBJ2-1 TRBV7-8 NA 16 NA CASSLAQGGPWVEQFF TGTGCCAGCAGCTTAGCCCAGGGAGGTCCCTGGGTTGAGCAGTTCTTC
TRBJ2-3 TRBV6-2/TRBV6-3 once 18 TRBD2 CASSYSTSGGYGTDTQYF TGTGCCAGCAGTTACTCGACTTCGGGAGGGTACGGCACAGATACGCAGTATTTT
TRBJ2-3 TRBV3-1/TRBV3-2 NA 13 NA CASSLRLADTQYF TGTGCCAGCAGCCTCCGACTAGCAGATACGCAGTATTTT
TRBJ1-5 TRBV10-3 NA 12 NA CATGQTNQPQHF TGTGCCACCGGACAGACTAATCAGCCCCAGCATTTT
TRBJ2-1 TRBV6-2/TRBV6-3 once 15 TRBD2 CASSYSSGIGNEQFF TGTGCCAGCAGTTACAGTAGCGGGATTGGTAATGAGCAGTTCTTC
TRBJ2-1 TRBV4-1 once 18 TRBD2 CASSQVPSSGRASNEQFF TGCGCCAGCAGCCAAGTCCCCAGCAGCGGGAGGGCTTCCAATGAGCAGTTCTTC
TRBJ2-1 TRBV12-5 few 15 TRBD2 CASVLGGSGYNEQFF TGTGCTAGTGTTCTGGGCGGGAGCGGATACAATGAGCAGTTCTTC
TRBJ2-7 TRBV7-9 NA 11 NA CASSPLYEQYF TGTGCCAGCAGCCCCTTATACGAGCAGTACTTC
TRBJ2-1 TRBV6-5 NA 15 NA CASSYTRDFNGEQFF TGTGCCAGCAGTTACACCCGGGACTTCAACGGTGAGCAGTTCTTC
TRBJ1-1 TRBV27 NA 14 TRBD1 CASSQQGSGTEAFF TGTGCCAGCAGCCAACAGGGGTCGGGAACTGAAGCTTTCTTT
TRBJ2-3 TRBV9 NA 13 TRBD1 CASGDRGHDTQYF TGTGCCAGCGGGGACAGGGGGCACGATACGCAGTATTTT
TRBJ2-3 TRBV7-2 NA 16 TRBD2 CASSRKVGLALDTQYF TGTGCCAGCAGCCGTAAGGTGGGACTAGCTTTAGATACGCAGTATTTT
TRBJ2-7 TRBV9 NA 14 NA CASSTRTDSYEQYF TGTGCCAGCAGCACCCGGACTGACTCCTACGAGCAGTACTTC